These 21 T cell receptor beta chains came from one sample sequenced in a study of neurological immune-mediated disorders. Via MiXCR, TCRdb re-called the 5' RACE reads, giving one row per CDR3 protein. Counted here are tens of thousands of distinct CDR3 sequences, roughly an eighth occurring once; the ten biggest clones make up approximately 4.6%. Time point reported: longitudinal time-point 1 (baseline). The sequenced sample consisted of PBMCs. All receptors come from a female donor with HTLV-1-associated myelopathy (HAM/TSP).

This clonotype has only a few counts. V and J are TRBV6-2 or TRBV6-3 and TRBJ2-2; 14 bases align to TRBD2. The V and J ends lost 1 base and 5 bases, in that order; junction bases with no gene match: 6. Germline CDR1 reads MNHEY; CDR2 reads SVGEGT. CDR3 length equals 18 residues. The CDR3 nucleotides read TGTGCCAGCAGTTACTGGGGACTAGCGGGGGAGAAAACCGGGGAGCTGTTTTTT. Protein product: CASSYWGLAGEKTGELFF.

Many counts were recorded for this clonotype. This chain uses TRBV7-2 with TRBJ2-1, with D possibly matching TRBD2 (5 bases). Per germline, CDR1 SGHTA and CDR2 FQGNSA. V gave up 1 base and J gave up 7 bases, with 14 bases separating them. The CDR3 consists of 15 residues. DNA for the CDR3: TGTGCCAGCAGCTTAGTAACGGGGAAGAGGAATGAGCAGTTCTTC. It is translated as CASSLVTGKRNEQFF.

J is TRBJ2-5 and V is TRBV5-1, with D unclear. Between the trimmed V and J ends, which lost 4 bases and 1 base, there was a span of 14 bases. The CDR3 contains 15 residues. Per germline, CDR1 SGHRS and CDR2 YFSETQ. The CDR3 DNA is TGCGCCAGCAGCGTGTCATCCTTCGCCCAAGAGACCCAGTACTTC. Amino acids: CASSVSSFAQETQYF.

A note on this clonotype: The junction departs from germline at one end; a sequencing error may be responsible. The V gene is TRBV11-2, the J gene TRBJ2-2, with TRBD2 matching 10 bases. Germline lookup yields CDR1 SGHAT and CDR2 FQNNGV. This CDR3 is 17 amino acids long. DNA for the CDR3: TGTGCCAGCGCCCGGAAAGCGGGGGGGCAGGAGAACGGGGAGATGTTTTTT. Its protein product is CASARKAGGQENGEMFF.

This clonotype was seen ten or more times. The genes are TRBV24-1 and TRBJ2-3; D possibly matches TRBD1 or TRBD2 (5 bases each). The CDR3 contains 16 residues. Germline V gene lookup returns CDR1 KGHDR and CDR2 SFDVKD. Deletions cut 4 bases from V and 1 base from J, with 14 bases between. In DNA form, the CDR3 reads TGTGCCACCAGTGACGGCTCCCGGGACGGCACAGATACGCAGTATTTT. Its translation is CATSDGSRDGTDTQYF.

This clonotype was observed at least ten times. The gene calls are TRBV10-3 and TRBJ1-1; maybe TRBD1 (5 bases). CDR1 and CDR2 (germline): ENHRY, SYGVKD. This CDR3 region has 14 residues. V gave up 8 bases and J gave up 5 bases, with 18 bases separating them. CDR3 region: CAIGTEGRGTEAFF. The CDR3, as DNA: TGTGCCATCGGGACCGAGGGACGGGGGACTGAAGCTTTCTTT.

This clonotype occurred many times. The rearrangement joins TRBV7-9 to TRBJ2-3, with D unclear. The CDR3 spans 16 residues. CDR1 is SEHNR, CDR2 FQNEAQ, per germline (reference sequence). Trimming left V 1 base short and J 0 bases short, with 11 bases between. Written as DNA, the CDR3 is TGTGCCAGCAGCTTAGGGCGGCCCTCTAGCACAGATACGCAGTATTTT. It codes for CASSLGRPSSTDTQYF.

The sample holds many counts of this clonotype. The chain carries TRBV7-2 and TRBJ2-7, with D possibly called TRBD1 or TRBD2 (5 bases each). The CDR3 sequence is 14 residues long. From germline, CDR1 is SGHTA and CDR2 FQGNSA. V was clipped by 3 bases and J by 3 bases, with 12 bases between them. The CDR3 DNA reads TGTGCCAGCAGCTTGACAGTAGGGAGCTACGAGCAGTACTTC. It codes for CASSLTVGSYEQYF.

In this sample, this clonotype turned up many times. The rearrangement joins TRBV7-2 to TRBJ2-5; 9 nucleotides line up with TRBD1. With V trimmed by 2 bases and J by 3 bases, 4 bases remained unmatched. CDR3 length equals 15 residues. Germline lookup yields CDR1 SGHTA and CDR2 FQGNSA. DNA for the CDR3: TGTGCCAGCAGCTTAACCGGGACAGGGAAAGAGACCCAGTACTTC. Translating it yields CASSLTGTGKETQYF.

This clonotype has ten or more counts. This sequence joins TRBV29-1 and TRBJ1-1; D is possibly TRBD1 (6 bases). This CDR3 contains 13 residues. Germline V gene lookup returns CDR1 SQVTM and CDR2 ANQGSEA. Trimming cost V 3 bases and J 11 bases, with 19 bases left between them. The CDR3 coding sequence is TGCAGCGTTGATTCCCCGGGACAAAGATGGGCTTTCTTT. It is translated as CSVDSPGQRWAFF.

In its sample, this clonotype was seen a few times. The chain carries TRBV14 and TRBJ2-7; possibly TRBD1 for D (6 bases). CDR1 SGHDN and CDR2 FVKESK come from the germline V gene. The V end lost 0 bases, the J end lost 0 bases, and 9 bases lay between the germline ends. CDR3 length equals 15 residues. In nucleotides, the CDR3 is TGTGCCAGCAGCCAAGAATTAGGGGGCTCCTACGAGCAGTACTTC. Its translation is CASSQELGGSYEQYF.

This clonotype was detected many times. This rearrangement joins TRBV20-1 to TRBJ1-5; D is unclear. CDR3 length equals 12 residues. Per germline, CDR1 DFQATT and CDR2 SNEGSKA (reference sequence). V was pared by 3 bases and J by 6 bases, with 9 bases between. CDR3 residues: CSASRLSQPQHF. The CDR3 nucleotides read TGCAGTGCTAGTCGACTGAGTCAGCCCCAGCATTTT.

Ten or more counts support this clonotype. The V gene is TRBV28, the J gene TRBJ2-3, with D perhaps TRBD2 (5 bases). Trimming stripped 5 bases from V and 0 bases from J, with 15 bases between. The V gene's germline CDR1 is MDHEN and CDR2 SYDVKM. The CDR3 contains 16 residues. The CDR3 loop reads CASSLRTASSTDTQYF. The CDR3 DNA follows: TGTGCCAGCAGTCTTCGGACTGCCTCTAGCACAGATACGCAGTATTTT.

The table lists this clonotype with many counts. The J gene is TRBJ2-1, the V gene TRBV5-5; a possible D gene is TRBD1 (5 bases). This CDR3 contains 12 residues. CDR1 is SGHKS and CDR2 is YYEKEE in the germline V gene (reference sequence). V lost 7 bases to trimming and J lost 5 bases, with 10 bases between them. CDR3 in amino acids: CASAQGNNEQFF. In nucleotides, the CDR3 is TGTGCCAGCGCCCAGGGAAACAATGAGCAGTTCTTC.

This clonotype was recorded at least ten times. The V call is TRBV5-1, the J call TRBJ2-1, with TRBD2 matching over 9 bases. The CDR3 extends over 16 amino acids. Germline V gives CDR1 SGHRS, CDR2 YFSETQ. V shed 4 bases, J shed 2 bases, and the junction held 7 bases outside the gene matches. Here the CDR3 reads CASSPLAGRAYNEQFF. CDR3 sequence (DNA): TGCGCCAGCAGCCCCCTAGCGGGGCGAGCCTACAATGAGCAGTTCTTC.

In this sample, this clonotype turned up many times. V and J are TRBV9 and TRBJ2-2; the D gene is possibly TRBD1 (5 bases). V was shortened by 1 base and J by 0 bases, with 10 bases between the two germline ends. This CDR3 comprises 16 residues. From germline, CDR1 is SGDLS and CDR2 YYNGEE. CDR3 in amino acids: CASSVLPTANTGELFF. In nucleotides, the CDR3 is TGTGCCAGCAGCGTACTACCGACAGCGAACACCGGGGAGCTGTTTTTT. Filled out from reference TRBV9 and TRBJ2-2, the complete variable domain reads DSGVTQTPKHLITATGQRVTLRCSPRSGDLSVYWYQQSLDQGLQFLIQYYNGEERAKGNILERFSAQQFPDLHSELNLSSLELGDSALYFCASSVLPTANTGELFFGEGSRLTVL.

This clonotype was seen repeatedly, ten times or more. CDR3 sequence reads: CASSSLDGNTEAFF. In DNA form, the CDR3 reads TGCGCCAGCAGCTCCTTGGACGGGAACACTGAAGCTTTCTTT. The chain employs TRBV5-1 and TRBJ1-1; no definite D call. Trimming cost V 3 bases and J 1 base, with 10 bases left between them. Germline loops: CDR1 SGHRS, CDR2 YFSETQ. The CDR3 totals 14 residues.

This clonotype has ten or more counts. The chain joins TRBV10-3 to TRBJ1-1, with D maybe TRBD1 (5 bases). The CDR3 spans 12 residues. The V gene's germline CDR1 is ENHRY and CDR2 SYGVKD. Between the trimmed V and J ends, which lost 10 bases and 5 bases, there was a span of 14 bases. The CDR3 coding sequence is TGTGCCACCGGCCCGGGGCCGACTGAAGCTTTCTTT. It is translated as CATGPGPTEAFF.

This clonotype was counted many times. The rearrangement uses TRBV19 and TRBJ1-5; D is perhaps TRBD1 (5 bases). The germline gives CDR1 LNHDA, CDR2 SQIVND (reference sequence). The CDR3 sequence is 13 residues long. V lost 5 bases and J 5 bases, leaving 10 bases between the germline ends. The CDR3: CASSGRDHQPQHF. For the CDR3, the DNA is TGTGCCAGTAGTGGCAGGGACCATCAGCCCCAGCATTTT.

This clonotype appeared many times. The rearrangement links TRBV5-1 to TRBJ1-6; weak D call: TRBD1 (6 bases). The V end was cut by 2 bases, the J end by 4 bases, with 10 bases between. CDR3 length: 15 amino acids. Germline lookup yields CDR1 SGHRS and CDR2 YFSETQ. CDR3 amino acids: CASSLGQPYNSPLHF. The CDR3 DNA reads as TGCGCCAGCAGCTTAGGACAGCCTTATAATTCACCCCTCCACTTT.

This clonotype occurred many times. The CDR3 region has the DNA TGTGCCAGCAGTCTTGGGGTCGGCCAGCCCCAGCATTTT. As protein: CASSLGVGQPQHF. The chain couples TRBV2 to TRBJ1-5; D not certain. Germline assignment: CDR1 SNHLY and CDR2 FYNNEI. The CDR3 is made up of 13 amino acids. Trimming removed 5 bases from V and 7 bases from J, with 12 bases in between.